Below are 17 T cell receptor beta chains sequenced from a single sample in a study of tumor-infiltrating lymphocytes in localized non-small cell lung cancer. Data came from immunoSEQ multiplex PCR; TCRdb stores just in-frame clones and leaves some out. This repertoire shows about 16,000 clones, 69% found once; its top ten account for approximately 6.5%. The sample taken for sequencing was lung tumor tissue. The source of these receptors is a human donor with non-small cell lung cancer.

The chain recombines TRBV11-2 with TRBJ2-3; TRBD1 agrees at 7 bases. Germline CDR1 and CDR2: SGHAT and FQNNGV. The junction had 5 bases not matched to a gene; V was cut back by 5 bases and J by 0 bases. This CDR3 contains 15 residues. The CDR3 DNA follows: TGTGCCAGCAGCCTGCGACAGGGAAGCACAGATACGCAGTATTTT. This sequence encodes CASSLRQGSTDTQYF.

The chain uses TRBV10-1 and TRBJ1-1, with 9 bases matching TRBD1. The CDR3 is 15 residues long. Germline assignment: CDR1 WNHNN and CDR2 SYGVQD (reference sequence). With 3 bases clipped from V and 1 base from J, the junction kept 3 bases outside the gene matches. This CDR3 is CASSEGQGPNTEAFF. CDR3 DNA: TGCGCCAGCAGTGAAGGACAGGGGCCGAACACTGAAGCTTTCTTT.

The genes are TRBV5-6 and TRBJ2-2; 9 nucleotides line up with TRBD1. Per the germline V gene, CDR1 is SGHDT and CDR2 is YYEEEE. The length of the CDR3 is 17 residues. V trimming: 0 bases; J trimming: 5 bases; junction bases outside the gene matches: 8. DNA for the CDR3: TGTGCCAGCAGCTTGGACCCGGGACAGGGAAGAACCGGGGAGCTGTTTTTT. This encodes CASSLDPGQGRTGELFF.

This clone was detected a few times. The chain couples TRBV21-1 to TRBJ2-2; the D segment call TRBD2 is taken from the table without a DNA check. TRBV21-1 is labeled a pseudogene. The length of the CDR3 is 14 residues. The CDR3 DNA reads as TGTGCCAGCGGGCGGGGGGCGCGGGCCGGGGAGCTGTTTTTT. Translation: CASGRGARAGELFF.

This clone was found a few times. The chain links TRBV30 to TRBJ2-5; 8 bases are shared with TRBD1. Germline CDR1 GTSNPN, CDR2 SVGIG (reference sequence). The CDR3 covers 17 residues. Trimming removed 0 bases from V and 4 bases from J; junction bases left unmatched: 13. CDR3: CAWSVRYGRGLGETQYF. The CDR3 DNA reads TGTGCCTGGAGTGTACGCTATGGCAGGGGGCTCGGAGAGACCCAGTACTTC.

This clone showed up just a few times. The chain recombines TRBV19 with TRBJ1-5; the D is unclear. The CDR3 covers 15 residues. Germline CDR1 LNHDA, CDR2 SQIVND (reference sequence). Trimming took 9 bases from V and 6 from J, leaving 21 bases between them. The CDR3 spells CASSPTRGLGQPQHF. The CDR3 region has the DNA TGTGCCAGCTCACCCACCCGGGGTCTGGGTCAGCCCCAGCATTTT.

The genes are TRBV11-3 and TRBJ2-7, with no clear D. Per the germline V gene, CDR1 is SGHNT and CDR2 is YENEEA. V was trimmed by 5 bases and J by 3 bases, leaving 5 bases between them. The CDR3 has 11 amino acids. DNA of the CDR3: TGTGCCAGCAGCCAACGCTACGAGCAGTACTTC. This encodes CASSQRYEQYF.

The rearrangement links TRBV5-6 to TRBJ1-1; no clear D. In germline, CDR1 is SGHDT, CDR2 YYEEEE. V lost 0 bases and J 2 bases, leaving 8 bases between the germline ends. This CDR3 region has 14 residues. CDR3 amino acids: CASSLDAGNTEAFF. The CDR3 DNA reads TGTGCCAGCAGCTTGGATGCGGGAAACACTGAAGCTTTCTTT.

The V and J genes are TRBV19 and TRBJ2-1; D may be TRBD2 (6 bases). CDR3 length: 14 residues. Germline assignment: CDR1 LNHDA and CDR2 SQIVND (reference sequence). V was pared by 5 bases and J by 5 bases, with 13 bases between. CDR3 sequence: CASSLRGENNEQFF. The CDR3 DNA follows: TGTGCCAGTAGTCTGCGGGGAGAAAACAATGAGCAGTTCTTC.

The rearrangement joins TRBV11-3 to TRBJ2-7; tentatively, D is TRBD1 or TRBD2 (7 bases each). CDR1 and CDR2 (germline): SGHNT, YENEEA. The CDR3 is 16 residues long. Trimming shortened V by 5 bases and J by 1 base, and 18 bases separated the two germline ends. CDR3 nucleotides: TGTGCCAGCAGCCCCAGGGGGGCGGGGGAATCCTACGAGCAGTACTTC. Its protein product is CASSPRGAGESYEQYF.

This rearrangement joins TRBV29-1 to TRBJ1-2; TRBD1 agrees at 8 bases. With V trimmed by 7 bases and J by 2 bases, 3 bases remained unmatched. CDR3 length equals 12 residues. From germline, CDR1 is SQVTM and CDR2 ANQGSEA. CDR3 sequence reads: CSGRTGNYGYTF. CDR3 sequence (DNA): TGCAGCGGGCGGACAGGGAACTATGGCTACACCTTC.

CDR3 DNA: TGTGCCAGCAGCTTGAGCCCCCTCGGGGACACTGAAGCTTTCTTT. It specifies CASSLSPLGDTEAFF. The rearrangement links TRBV11-3 to TRBJ1-1; D gene uncertain. The germline CDR1 and CDR2 sequences are SGHNT and YENEEA. The ends were cut back, 3 bases at V and 3 bases at J, with 14 bases in the middle. CDR3 length equals 15 residues.

This clone was counted only a few times. The CDR3 DNA reads as TGCAGCGTGGGACTAGGGCCCTACGAGCAGTACTTC. This codes for CSVGLGPYEQYF. The chain recombines TRBV29-1 with TRBJ2-7; 8 bases line up with TRBD2. There are 12 residues in the CDR3. The germline V gene encodes CDR1 SQVTM and CDR2 ANQGSEA. Losses at the gene ends were 6 bases for V and 2 bases for J; bases not matched to a gene: 3.

This clone was observed a few times. J is TRBJ2-1 and V is TRBV7-9; no clear D. CDR1 is SEHNR, CDR2 FQNEAQ, per germline (reference sequence). The CDR3 has 15 residues. The germline V and J ends were trimmed by 4 bases and 6 bases, with 16 bases remaining between them. The CDR3 spells CASSSRPNLGNEQFF. The CDR3 coding sequence is TGTGCCAGCAGCTCCAGACCCAACCTGGGCAATGAGCAGTTCTTC. The full variable domain, completed using reference TRBV7-9 and TRBJ2-1, is DTGVSQNPRHKITKRGQNVTFRCDPISEHNRLYWYRQTLGQGPEFLTYFQNEAQLEKSRLLSDRFSAERPKGSFSTLEIQRTEQGDSAMYLCASSSRPNLGNEQFFGPGTRLTVL.

This chain joins TRBV7-2 and TRBJ1-2; TRBD1 is a possible D gene (5 bases). V was cut by 4 bases and J by 4 bases, with 16 bases left in between. This CDR3 is built from 15 residues. CDR1 SGHTA and CDR2 FQGNSA come from the germline V gene. This CDR3 reads CASSSTGPMGYGYTF. The CDR3 DNA reads as TGTGCCAGCAGCTCAACGGGGCCGATGGGCTATGGCTACACCTTC.

The chain combines TRBV7-3 with TRBJ1-2, with a tentative D call TRBD1 (5 bases). The CDR3 is 15 residues long. Trimming took off 2 bases at V and 5 bases at J, with 15 bases between the two ends. CDR1 SGHTA and CDR2 FQGTGA come from the germline V gene. The CDR3 reads CASSLVGREGYGYTF. The CDR3 DNA sequence: TGTGCCAGCAGCTTAGTGGGCAGGGAGGGGTATGGCTACACCTTC.

This clone was detected once. The genes are TRBV5-8 and TRBJ2-5, with a weak D call TRBD1 (5 bases). This CDR3 has 14 amino acids. Germline assignment: CDR1 SGHTS and CDR2 YDEGEE. V was shortened by 0 bases and J by 4 bases, with 10 bases between the two germline ends. The CDR3, as DNA: TGTGCCAGCAGCTTGGTAGGGGTAGTAGAGACCCAGTACTTC. Encoded protein: CASSLVGVVETQYF.